Here is one TCR beta chain with its context. TCRdb keeps only in-frame clones here, not all; method: immunoSEQ multiplex PCR. This table holds around 300,000 clones, 85% found once. Losses at the gene ends were 0 bases for V and 7 bases for J; bases not matched to a gene: 5. The CDR3 covers 16 residues. Germline CDR1 SGDLS, CDR2 YYNGEE. The entry originates in a study of blood T cell repertoires in COVID-19. J is TRBJ1-6 and V is TRBV9; 9 bases match TRBD1. The clonotype was recovered from a human donor in a cohort sampled during active COVID-19. Source material: peripheral blood. CDR3 amino acids: CASSVGPDRGNSPLHF. The DNA for the CDR3 is TGTGCCAGCAGCGTAGGACCGGACAGGGGCAATTCACCCCTCCACTTT.